The clone carrying this TCR beta chain has at least ten counts. This sample is drawn from a study of human T cells and chemical hapten exposure. Study summary: Largely, small differences in pooled library volume made per-sample TCR yields vary.

The library put unique molecular identifiers onto individual cDNA molecules. TCRdb independently ran MiXCR on the RACE reads; one entry per CDR3 protein. The profile shows a few hundred thousand distinct CDR3 sequences, roughly 5% of them singletons. The CDR3 extends over 15 amino acids. V was clipped by 5 bases and J by 7 bases; unmatched bases: 9. In germline, CDR1 is SGHTA, CDR2 FQGNSA. As to time point: patch test 1, 2 weeks after DPC sensitization. Treatment denoted: therapeutic diphenylcyclopropenone sensitization with weekly scalp DPC. This sequence originates from a woman aged 45-65 years with alopecia areata. Some clones in this sample may be carry-over from other donors' samples. Sequenced here: whole blood, sampled in connection with sensitization to the hapten diphenylcyclopropenone (DPC). The gene calls are TRBV7-2 and TRBJ2-3; 10 bases fit TRBD2. The CDR3 nucleotides read TGTGCCAGCAGCCTTAGAGGGACTAGCGTCAATACGCAGTATTTT. This codes for CASSLRGTSVNTQYF.